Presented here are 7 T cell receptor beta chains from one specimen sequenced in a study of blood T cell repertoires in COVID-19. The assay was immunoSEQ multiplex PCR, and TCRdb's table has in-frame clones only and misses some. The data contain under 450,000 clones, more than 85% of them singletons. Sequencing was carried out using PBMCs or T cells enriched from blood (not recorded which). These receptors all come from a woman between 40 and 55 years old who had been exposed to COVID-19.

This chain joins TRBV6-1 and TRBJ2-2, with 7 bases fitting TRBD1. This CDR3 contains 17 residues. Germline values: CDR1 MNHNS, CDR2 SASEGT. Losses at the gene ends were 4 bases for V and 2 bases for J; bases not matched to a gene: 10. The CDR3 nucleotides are TGTGCCAGCAGTGTATATACCGGGACAGCCAACACCGGGGAGCTGTTTTTT. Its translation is CASSVYTGTANTGELFF.

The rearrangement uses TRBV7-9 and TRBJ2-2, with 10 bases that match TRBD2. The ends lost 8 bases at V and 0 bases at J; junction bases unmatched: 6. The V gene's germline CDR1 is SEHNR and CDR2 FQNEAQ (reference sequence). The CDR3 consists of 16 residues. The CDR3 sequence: CASPTSGASNTGELFF. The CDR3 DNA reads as TGTGCCAGCCCCACTAGCGGGGCCTCGAACACCGGGGAGCTGTTTTTT.

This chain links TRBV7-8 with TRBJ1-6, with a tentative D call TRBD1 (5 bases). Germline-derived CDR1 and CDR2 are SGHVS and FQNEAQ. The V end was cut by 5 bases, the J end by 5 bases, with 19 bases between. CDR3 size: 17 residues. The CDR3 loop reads CASSHRKDLRNNSPLHF. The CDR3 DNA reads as TGTGCCAGCAGCCACAGGAAAGACCTAAGAAATAATTCACCCCTCCACTTT. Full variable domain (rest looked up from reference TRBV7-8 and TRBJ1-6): GAGVSQSPRYKVAKRGQDVALRCDPISGHVSLFWYQQALGQGPEFLTYFQNEAQLDKSGLPSDRFFAERPEGSVSTLKIQRTQQEDSAVYLCASSHRKDLRNNSPLHFGNGTRLTVT.

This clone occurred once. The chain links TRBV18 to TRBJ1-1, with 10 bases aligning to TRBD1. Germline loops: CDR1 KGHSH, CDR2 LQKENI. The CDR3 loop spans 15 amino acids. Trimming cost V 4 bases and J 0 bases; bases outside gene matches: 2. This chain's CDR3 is CASSLGQGVNTEAFF. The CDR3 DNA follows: TGTGCCAGCTCACTCGGACAGGGGGTGAACACTGAAGCTTTCTTT.

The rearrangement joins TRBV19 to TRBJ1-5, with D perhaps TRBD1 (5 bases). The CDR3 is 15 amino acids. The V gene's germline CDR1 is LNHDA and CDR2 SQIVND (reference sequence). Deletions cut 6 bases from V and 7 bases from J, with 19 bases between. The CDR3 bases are TGTGCCAGTAGCCCCGGGGGTGGGGTTATCCAGCCCCAGCATTTT. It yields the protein CASSPGGGVIQPQHF. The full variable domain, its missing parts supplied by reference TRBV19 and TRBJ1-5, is DGGITQSPKYLFRKEGQNVTLSCEQNLNHDAMYWYRQDPGQGLRLIYYSQIVNDFQKGDIAEGYSVSREKKESFPLTVTSAQKNPTAFYLCASSPGGGVIQPQHFGDGTRLSIL.

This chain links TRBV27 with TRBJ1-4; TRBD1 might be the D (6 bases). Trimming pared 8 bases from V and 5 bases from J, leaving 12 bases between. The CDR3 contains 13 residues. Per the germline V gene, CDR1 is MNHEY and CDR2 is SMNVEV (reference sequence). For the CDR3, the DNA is TGTGCCAGCCGGCGGGGGCGGAATGAAAAACTGTTTTTT. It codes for CASRRGRNEKLFF. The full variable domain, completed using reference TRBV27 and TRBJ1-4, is EAQVTQNPRYLITVTGKKLTVTCSQNMNHEYMSWYRQDPGLGLRQIYYSMNVEVTDKGDVPEGYKVSRKEKRNFPLILESPSPNQTSLYFCASRRGRNEKLFFGSGTQLSVL.

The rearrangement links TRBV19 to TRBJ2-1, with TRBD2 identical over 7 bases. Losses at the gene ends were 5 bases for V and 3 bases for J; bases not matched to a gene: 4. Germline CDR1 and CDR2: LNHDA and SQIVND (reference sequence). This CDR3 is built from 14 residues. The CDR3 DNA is TGTGCCAGTAGTTTCGGACTAGACTACAATGAGCAGTTCTTC. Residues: CASSFGLDYNEQFF.